The TCR beta chain under discussion was sequenced for a study of glioma-infiltrating T cells. V lost 9 bases, J lost 5 bases, and 12 bases stayed unmatched. CDR1 is SEHNR, CDR2 FQNEAQ, per germline (reference sequence). This CDR3 comprises 15 residues. TCR alpha and beta CDR3 regions were amplified from RNA using iRepertoire nested multiplex PCR. Input was roughly 100-450 ng of tissue mRNA or PBMC total RNA. Each CDR3 protein is one row after TCRdb ran MiXCR on the multiplex PCR reads. The sample lists 160,000 or so distinct CDR3 sequences, about 46% seen once, with 5.2% in the top ten. This clonotype was obtained from a human donor with low-grade glioma or glioblastoma, undergoing nonglioma brain surgery, or in good health (not recorded which). The chain couples TRBV7-9 to TRBJ2-1; 8 nucleotides align to TRBD2. The sample consisted of glioma tissue, nonneoplastic brain tissue, or PBMCs (not recorded which). The CDR3 coding sequence is TGTGCCAGAAGCCCATGGACTAGCAGAGACAATGAGCAGTTCTTC. Residues: CARSPWTSRDNEQFF.